Listed below are T cell receptor beta chains from one sample, sequenced in a study of control samples from healthy donors and cancer patients. Produced via immunoSEQ multiplex PCR; TCRdb's table is partial and in-frame only. Found here are about 120,000 clones, 80% to 90% of them singletons; the top ten hold approximately 9%. The material sequenced was blood. The receptors here all came from a man aged 35-49 years in good health. Both conserved end residues are part of each CDR3.

j_call: TRBJ2-3
v_call: TRBV30
cdr3_aa: CAWSETGTGTDTQYF

j_call: TRBJ1-1
v_call: TRBV11-1
cdr3_aa: CASSLNQGNTEAFF

j_call: TRBJ2-7
v_call: TRBV4-3
cdr3_aa: CASSQNRGRYEQYF

j_call: TRBJ1-3
v_call: TRBV20-1
cdr3_aa: CSASEDRAGNTIYF

j_call: TRBJ2-2
v_call: TRBV10-2
cdr3_aa: CASSERRANTGELFF

j_call: TRBJ1-2
v_call: TRBV11-3
cdr3_aa: CASSLGMGQPYGYTF

j_call: TRBJ1-5
v_call: TRBV30
cdr3_aa: CAWSARQGYGQPQHF

j_call: TRBJ1-2
v_call: TRBV18
cdr3_aa: CASSPYLEANYGYTF

j_call: TRBJ1-1
v_call: TRBV12-3/TRBV12-4
cdr3_aa: CASSSGFTEAFF

j_call: TRBJ1-1
v_call: TRBV5-8
cdr3_aa: CASSPGDREGTEAFF

j_call: TRBJ2-7
v_call: TRBV5-1
cdr3_aa: CASSLGQGLNEQYF

j_call: TRBJ1-5
v_call: TRBV7-9
cdr3_aa: CASSLGVGGVGPQHF

j_call: TRBJ2-3
v_call: TRBV24-1
cdr3_aa: CATSDLPGASGLTDTQYF

j_call: TRBJ1-2
v_call: TRBV12-3/TRBV12-4
cdr3_aa: CASSSGRGQPLVF

j_call: TRBJ2-7
v_call: TRBV20-1
cdr3_aa: CSAPRRGEQYF

j_call: TRBJ1-2
v_call: TRBV5-1
cdr3_aa: CASSLGDRGRGNYGYTF

j_call: TRBJ2-5
v_call: TRBV29-1
cdr3_aa: CSVEELSGGAGETQYF

j_call: TRBJ2-6
v_call: TRBV7-2
cdr3_aa: CASTPPGGPVVLTF

j_call: TRBJ2-7
v_call: TRBV7-3
cdr3_aa: CASSRRGSGAYEQYF

j_call: TRBJ1-3
v_call: TRBV5-1
cdr3_aa: CASSMGSSPSGNTIYF

j_call: TRBJ1-1
v_call: TRBV19
cdr3_aa: CASSLGTANTEAFF

j_call: TRBJ1-2
v_call: TRBV6-6
cdr3_aa: CASSYRGQDYGYTF

j_call: TRBJ1-1
v_call: TRBV12-2
cdr3_aa: CASRLALPGQNTEAFF

j_call: TRBJ2-1
v_call: TRBV7-2
cdr3_aa: CASSPYRSSEQFF

j_call: TRBJ2-1
v_call: TRBV9
cdr3_aa: CASTSGGASSYNEQFF

j_call: TRBJ1-1
v_call: TRBV15
cdr3_aa: CATSRDLGGTEAFF

j_call: TRBJ2-5
v_call: TRBV5-1
cdr3_aa: CASSSTGGQETQYF

j_call: TRBJ1-2
v_call: TRBV3-1/TRBV3-2
cdr3_aa: CASSRTWTGGIDGYTF

j_call: TRBJ2-7
v_call: TRBV11-3
cdr3_aa: CASSPDGTGDYEQYF

j_call: TRBJ2-2
v_call: TRBV30
cdr3_aa: CAWSLRGRNTGELFF

j_call: TRBJ2-3
v_call: TRBV15
cdr3_aa: CATSRTSGGASRTDTQYF

j_call: TRBJ1-2
v_call: TRBV3-1/TRBV3-2
cdr3_aa: CASSQDLKGAGGYTF

j_call: TRBJ2-7
v_call: TRBV5-1
cdr3_aa: CASSLPRPTGGQYEQYF

j_call: TRBJ1-4
v_call: TRBV6-5
cdr3_aa: CASSYSQQTNEKLFF

j_call: TRBJ1-1
v_call: TRBV10-3
cdr3_aa: CAISESWTVEAFF

j_call: TRBJ2-6
v_call: TRBV7-2
cdr3_aa: CASSLVMFGSGANVLTF

j_call: TRBJ2-4
v_call: TRBV10-2
cdr3_aa: CASSLGQGRAWAKNIQYF

j_call: TRBJ2-3
v_call: TRBV25-1
cdr3_aa: CASTEGTSSTDTQYF

j_call: TRBJ2-3
v_call: TRBV6-4
cdr3_aa: CATSRGQGSDTQYF

j_call: TRBJ2-1
v_call: TRBV7-6
cdr3_aa: CASSLPSGVALHEQFF

j_call: TRBJ2-2
v_call: TRBV11-1
cdr3_aa: CASSLVRGGNTGELFF

j_call: TRBJ2-7
v_call: TRBV7-3
cdr3_aa: CASSARVAGEQYF